This T cell receptor beta chain derives from a study of human T cells and chemical hapten exposure. Study-level background: Affected patients, primarily female, had alopecia areata, totalis or universalis.

CDR1 is SGHTA, CDR2 FQGNSA, per germline. V gave up 1 base and J gave up 8 bases; unmatched junction bases: 14. The CDR3 extends over 17 amino acids. From the RACE reads, TCRdb called clonotypes with MiXCR, one entry per CDR3 protein. This table has roughly 150,000 distinct CDR3 sequences, 25% to 35% appearing once. This sample's time point: patch test 3, about 24 weeks after DPC sensitization. Treatment meaning: therapeutic diphenylcyclopropenone sensitization with weekly scalp DPC. Donors, patients with alopecia ranging from 18 to 70 years old and judged suitable for DPC, provided samples. The source of this sequence is a woman between 18 and 29 years old with alopecia areata. Some clones in this sample may be carry-over from other donors' samples. This sequence joins TRBV7-2 and TRBJ2-1; 7 nucleotides agree with TRBD2. The sequencing used whole blood, collected in connection with sensitization to the hapten diphenylcyclopropenone (DPC). The CDR3 sequence: CASSLVHRTRVQDEQFF. The CDR3 nucleotides read TGTGCCAGCAGCTTAGTTCACCGGACTAGGGTCCAGGATGAGCAGTTCTTC.